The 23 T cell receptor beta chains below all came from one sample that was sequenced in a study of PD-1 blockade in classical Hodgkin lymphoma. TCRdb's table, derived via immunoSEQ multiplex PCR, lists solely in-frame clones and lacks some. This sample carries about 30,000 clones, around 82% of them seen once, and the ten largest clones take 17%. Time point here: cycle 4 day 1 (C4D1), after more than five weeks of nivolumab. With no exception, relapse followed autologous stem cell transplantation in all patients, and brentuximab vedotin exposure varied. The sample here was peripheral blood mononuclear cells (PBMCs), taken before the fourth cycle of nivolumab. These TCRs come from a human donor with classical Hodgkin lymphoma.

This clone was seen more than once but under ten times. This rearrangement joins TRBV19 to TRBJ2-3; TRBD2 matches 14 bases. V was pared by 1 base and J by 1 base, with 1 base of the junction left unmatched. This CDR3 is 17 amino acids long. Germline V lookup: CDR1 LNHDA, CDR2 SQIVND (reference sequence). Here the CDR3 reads CASSIGGLAGGTDTQYF. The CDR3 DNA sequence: TGTGCCAGTAGTATAGGGGGACTAGCGGGGGGCACAGATACGCAGTATTTT.

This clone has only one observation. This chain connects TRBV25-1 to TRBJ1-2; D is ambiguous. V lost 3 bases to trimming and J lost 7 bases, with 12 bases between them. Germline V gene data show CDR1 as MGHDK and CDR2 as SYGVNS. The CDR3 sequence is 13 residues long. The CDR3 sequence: CASSEVGIGGYTF. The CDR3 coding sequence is TGTGCCAGCAGTGAGGTTGGGATCGGTGGCTACACCTTC.

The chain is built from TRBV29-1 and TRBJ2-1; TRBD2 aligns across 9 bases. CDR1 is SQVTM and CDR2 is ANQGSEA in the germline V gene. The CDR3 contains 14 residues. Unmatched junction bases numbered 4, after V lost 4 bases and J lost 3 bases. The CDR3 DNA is TGCAGCGTTGCTAGCGGGGCCAACTACAATGAGCAGTTCTTC. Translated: CSVASGANYNEQFF.

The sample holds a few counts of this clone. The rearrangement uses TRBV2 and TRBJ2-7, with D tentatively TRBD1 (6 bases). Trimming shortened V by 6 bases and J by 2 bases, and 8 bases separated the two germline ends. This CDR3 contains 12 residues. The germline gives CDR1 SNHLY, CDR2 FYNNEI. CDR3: CASRAGAYEQYF. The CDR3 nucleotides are TGTGCCAGCAGGGCAGGGGCCTACGAGCAGTACTTC.

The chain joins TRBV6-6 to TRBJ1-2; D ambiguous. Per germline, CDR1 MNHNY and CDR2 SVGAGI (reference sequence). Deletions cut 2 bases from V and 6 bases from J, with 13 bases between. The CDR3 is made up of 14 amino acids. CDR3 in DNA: TGTGCCAGCAGTTACGTTGCAACGGGCGATGGCTACACCTTC. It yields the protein CASSYVATGDGYTF.

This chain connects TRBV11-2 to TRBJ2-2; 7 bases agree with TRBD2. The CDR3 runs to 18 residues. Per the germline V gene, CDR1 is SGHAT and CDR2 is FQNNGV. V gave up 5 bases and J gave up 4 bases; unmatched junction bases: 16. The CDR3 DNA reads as TGTGCCAGCAGCGCATTATGGGGGGGGTCTCAGGCCACCGGGGAGCTGTTTTTT. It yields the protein CASSALWGGSQATGELFF.

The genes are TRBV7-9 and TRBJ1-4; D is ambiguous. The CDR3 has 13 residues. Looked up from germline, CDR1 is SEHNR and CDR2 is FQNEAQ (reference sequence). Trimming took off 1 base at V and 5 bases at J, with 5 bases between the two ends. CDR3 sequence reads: CASSLVGNEKLFF. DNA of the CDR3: TGTGCCAGCAGCTTAGTCGGAAATGAAAAACTGTTTTTT. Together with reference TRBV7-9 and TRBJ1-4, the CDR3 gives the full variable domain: DTGVSQNPRHKITKRGQNVTFRCDPISEHNRLYWYRQTLGQGPEFLTYFQNEAQLEKSRLLSDRFSAERPKGSFSTLEIQRTEQGDSAMYLCASSLVGNEKLFFGSGTQLSVL.

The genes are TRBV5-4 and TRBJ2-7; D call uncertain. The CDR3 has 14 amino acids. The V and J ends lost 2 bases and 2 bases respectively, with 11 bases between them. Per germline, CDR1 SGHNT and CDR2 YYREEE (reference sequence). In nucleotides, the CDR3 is TGTGCCAGCAGCTTCGGCCTGGGTGCCTACGAGCAGTACTTC. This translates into CASSFGLGAYEQYF.

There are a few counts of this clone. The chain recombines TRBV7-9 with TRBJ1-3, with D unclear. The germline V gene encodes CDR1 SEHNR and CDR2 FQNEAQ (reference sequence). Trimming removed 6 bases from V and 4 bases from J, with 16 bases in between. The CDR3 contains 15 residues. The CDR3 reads CASSTTRTPGNTIYF. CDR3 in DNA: TGTGCCAGCAGTACAACTCGGACGCCCGGAAACACCATATATTTT.

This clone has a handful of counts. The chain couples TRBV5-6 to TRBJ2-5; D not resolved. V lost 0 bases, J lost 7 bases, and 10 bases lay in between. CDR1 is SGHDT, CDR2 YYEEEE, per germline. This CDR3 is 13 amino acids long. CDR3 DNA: TGTGCCAGCAGCTTGGGTCAGGACGGGACCCAGTACTTC. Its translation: CASSLGQDGTQYF.

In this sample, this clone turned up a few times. As DNA, the CDR3 is TGTGCCAGCAGCCCGGACCGGTATTGGTACGAGCAGTACGTC. Protein product: CASSPDRYWYEQYV. The chain uses TRBV7-2 and TRBJ2-7; no definite D call. Trimming stripped 5 bases from V and 4 bases from J, with 15 bases between. Germline V gene sequence: CDR1 SGHTA, CDR2 FQGNSA. The CDR3 spans 14 residues.

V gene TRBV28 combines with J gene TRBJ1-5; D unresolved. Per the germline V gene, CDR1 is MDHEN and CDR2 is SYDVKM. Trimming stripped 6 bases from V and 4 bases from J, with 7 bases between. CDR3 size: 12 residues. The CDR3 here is CASSPKNQPQHF. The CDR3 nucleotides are TGTGCCAGCAGCCCAAAAAATCAGCCCCAGCATTTT.

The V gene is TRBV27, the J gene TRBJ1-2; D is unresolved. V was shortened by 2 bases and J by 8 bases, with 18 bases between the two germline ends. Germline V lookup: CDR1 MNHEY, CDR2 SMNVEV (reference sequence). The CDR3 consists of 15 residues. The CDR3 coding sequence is TGTGCCAGCAGTTTAGGGAAGGGTGGCCGTTGGGGCTACACCTTC. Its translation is CASSLGKGGRWGYTF.

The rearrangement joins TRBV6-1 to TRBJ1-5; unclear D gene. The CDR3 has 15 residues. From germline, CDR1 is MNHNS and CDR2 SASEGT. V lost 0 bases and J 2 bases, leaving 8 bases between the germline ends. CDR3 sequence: CASSEARGGNQPQHF. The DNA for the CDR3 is TGTGCCAGCAGTGAAGCCCGAGGTGGCAATCAGCCCCAGCATTTT.

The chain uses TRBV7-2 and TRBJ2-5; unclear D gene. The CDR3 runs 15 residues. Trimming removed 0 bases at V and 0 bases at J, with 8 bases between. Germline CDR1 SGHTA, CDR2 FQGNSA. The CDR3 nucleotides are TGTGCCAGCAGCTTAGCGCGGATGTACCAAGAGACCCAGTACTTC. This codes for CASSLARMYQETQYF.

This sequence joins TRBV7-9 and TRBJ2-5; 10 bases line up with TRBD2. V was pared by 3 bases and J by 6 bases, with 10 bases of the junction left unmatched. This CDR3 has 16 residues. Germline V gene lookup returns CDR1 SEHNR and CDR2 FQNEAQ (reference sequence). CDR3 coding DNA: TGTGCCAGCAGCTTCGGACTAGCGGACCCGGGGAAGACCCAGTACTTC. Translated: CASSFGLADPGKTQYF.

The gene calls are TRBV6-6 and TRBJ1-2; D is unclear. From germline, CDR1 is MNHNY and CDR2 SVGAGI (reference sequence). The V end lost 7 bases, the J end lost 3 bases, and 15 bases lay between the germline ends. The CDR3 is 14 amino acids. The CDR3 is CASMWTLLHYGYTF. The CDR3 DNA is TGTGCCAGCATGTGGACCCTACTCCACTATGGCTACACCTTC.

The CDR3 is CASSLGTVGGTDTQYF. CDR3 DNA: TGCGCCAGCAGCTTAGGGACAGTAGGTGGGACAGATACGCAGTATTTT. V and J are TRBV5-1 and TRBJ2-3; 7 bases match TRBD1. CDR1 and CDR2 (germline): SGHRS, YFSETQ. The CDR3 covers 16 residues. J gave up 3 bases and V 2 bases, and 9 bases lay outside the gene matches.

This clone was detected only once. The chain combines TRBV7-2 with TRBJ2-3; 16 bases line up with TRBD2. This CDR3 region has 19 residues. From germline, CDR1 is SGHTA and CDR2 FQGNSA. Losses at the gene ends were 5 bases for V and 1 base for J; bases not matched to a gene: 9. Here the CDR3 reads CASSTPGLAGGLGTDTQYF. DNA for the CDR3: TGTGCCAGCAGCACACCGGGACTAGCGGGAGGGCTCGGCACAGATACGCAGTATTTT.

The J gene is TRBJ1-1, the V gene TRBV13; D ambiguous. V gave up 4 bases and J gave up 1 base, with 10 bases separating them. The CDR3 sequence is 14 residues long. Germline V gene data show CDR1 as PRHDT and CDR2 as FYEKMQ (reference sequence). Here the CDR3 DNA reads TGTGCCAGCAGCTCCGGACGAAGGAACACTGAAGCTTTCTTT. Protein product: CASSSGRRNTEAFF.

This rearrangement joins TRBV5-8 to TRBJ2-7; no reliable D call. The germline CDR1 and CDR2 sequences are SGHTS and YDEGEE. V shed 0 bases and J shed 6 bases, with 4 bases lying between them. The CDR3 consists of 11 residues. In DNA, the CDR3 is TGTGCCAGCAGCTTGGAGGTCGAGCAGTACTTC. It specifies CASSLEVEQYF.

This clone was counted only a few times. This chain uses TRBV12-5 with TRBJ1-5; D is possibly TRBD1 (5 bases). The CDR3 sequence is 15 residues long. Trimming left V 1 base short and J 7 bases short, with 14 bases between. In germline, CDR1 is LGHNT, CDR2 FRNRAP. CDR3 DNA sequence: TGTGCTAGTGGTTTGGCAACCCCTCGGGGGCAGCCCCAGCATTTT. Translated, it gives CASGLATPRGQPQHF.

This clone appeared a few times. The CDR3 DNA reads TGCGCCAGCAGCAAGGACATCTTCGAGCCCCAGCATTTT. It encodes CASSKDIFEPQHF. The rearrangement uses TRBV5-1 and TRBJ1-5; perhaps TRBD1 as D (5 bases). The V and J ends lost 4 bases and 8 bases respectively, with 13 bases between them. The CDR3 extends over 13 amino acids. The germline gives CDR1 SGHRS, CDR2 YFSETQ.